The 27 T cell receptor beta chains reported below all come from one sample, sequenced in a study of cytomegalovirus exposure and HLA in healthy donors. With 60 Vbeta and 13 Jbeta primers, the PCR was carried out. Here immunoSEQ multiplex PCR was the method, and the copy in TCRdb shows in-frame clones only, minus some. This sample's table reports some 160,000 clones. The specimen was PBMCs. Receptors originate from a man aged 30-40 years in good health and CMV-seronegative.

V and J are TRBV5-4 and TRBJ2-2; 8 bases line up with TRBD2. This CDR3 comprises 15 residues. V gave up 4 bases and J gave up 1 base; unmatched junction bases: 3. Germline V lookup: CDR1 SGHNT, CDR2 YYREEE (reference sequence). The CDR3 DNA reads TGTGCCAGCAGCCACAGCGGGGGGAACACCGGGGAGCTGTTTTTT. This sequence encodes CASSHSGGNTGELFF.

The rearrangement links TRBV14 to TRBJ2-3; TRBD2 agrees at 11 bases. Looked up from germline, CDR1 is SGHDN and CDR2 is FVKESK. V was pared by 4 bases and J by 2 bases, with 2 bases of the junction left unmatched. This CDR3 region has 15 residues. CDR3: CASSRLAGYTDTQYF. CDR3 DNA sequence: TGTGCCAGCAGCCGACTAGCGGGATACACAGATACGCAGTATTTT.

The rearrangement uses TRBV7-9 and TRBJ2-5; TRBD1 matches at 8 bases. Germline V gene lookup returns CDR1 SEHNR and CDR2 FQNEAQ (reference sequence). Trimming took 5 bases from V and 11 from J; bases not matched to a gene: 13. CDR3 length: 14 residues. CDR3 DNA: TGTGCCAGCAGCAAGAGCTCAACAGGGGGAGAGCAGTACTTC. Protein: CASSKSSTGGEQYF.

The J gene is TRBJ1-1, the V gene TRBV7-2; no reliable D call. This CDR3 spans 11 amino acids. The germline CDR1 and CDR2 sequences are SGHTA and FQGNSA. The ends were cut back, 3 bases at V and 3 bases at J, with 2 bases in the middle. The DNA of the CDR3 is TGTGCCAGCAGCTTCTACACTGAAGCTTTCTTT. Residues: CASSFYTEAFF.

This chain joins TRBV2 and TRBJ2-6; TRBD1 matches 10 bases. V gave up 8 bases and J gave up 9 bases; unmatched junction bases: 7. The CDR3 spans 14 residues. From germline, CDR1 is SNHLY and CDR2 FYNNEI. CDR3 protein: CASGRDRGDNVLTF. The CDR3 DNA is TGTGCCAGCGGCAGGGACAGGGGAGACAACGTCCTGACTTTC. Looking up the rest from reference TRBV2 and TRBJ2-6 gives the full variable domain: EPEVTQTPSHQVTQMGQEVILRCVPISNHLYFYWYRQILGQKVEFLVSFYNNEISEKSEIFDDQFSVERPDGSNFTLKIRSTKLEDSAMYFCASGRDRGDNVLTFGAGSRLTVL.

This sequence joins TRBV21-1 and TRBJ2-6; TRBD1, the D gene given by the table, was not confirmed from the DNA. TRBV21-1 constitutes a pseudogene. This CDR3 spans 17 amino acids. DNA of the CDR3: TGTGCCAGCAGCAGTTGGGACAGGGGGCCTGGGGCCAGCGTCCTGACTTTC. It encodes CASSSWDRGPGASVLTF.

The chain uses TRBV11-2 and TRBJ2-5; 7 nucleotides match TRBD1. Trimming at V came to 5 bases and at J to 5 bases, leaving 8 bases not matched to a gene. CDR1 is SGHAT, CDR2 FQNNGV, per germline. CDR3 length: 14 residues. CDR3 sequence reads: CASSPLLGQETQYF. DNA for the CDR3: TGTGCCAGCAGCCCGCTCTTGGGACAGGAGACCCAGTACTTC.

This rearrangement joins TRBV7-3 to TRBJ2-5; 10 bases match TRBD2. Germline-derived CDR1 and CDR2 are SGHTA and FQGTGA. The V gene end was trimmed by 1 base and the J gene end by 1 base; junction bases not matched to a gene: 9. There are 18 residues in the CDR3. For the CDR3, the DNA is TGTGCCAGCAGCTTAAGGGCGGTAGCGGGAGGCCTCCAAGAGACCCAGTACTTC. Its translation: CASSLRAVAGGLQETQYF.

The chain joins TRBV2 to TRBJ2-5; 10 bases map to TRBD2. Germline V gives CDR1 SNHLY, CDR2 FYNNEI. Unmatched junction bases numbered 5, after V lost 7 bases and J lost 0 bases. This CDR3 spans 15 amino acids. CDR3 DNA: TGTGCCAGCAAGAGAGCGGGAGGGTACCAAGAGACCCAGTACTTC. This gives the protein CASKRAGGYQETQYF. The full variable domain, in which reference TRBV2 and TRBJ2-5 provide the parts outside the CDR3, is EPEVTQTPSHQVTQMGQEVILRCVPISNHLYFYWYRQILGQKVEFLVSFYNNEISEKSEIFDDQFSVERPDGSNFTLKIRSTKLEDSAMYFCASKRAGGYQETQYFGPGTRLLVL.

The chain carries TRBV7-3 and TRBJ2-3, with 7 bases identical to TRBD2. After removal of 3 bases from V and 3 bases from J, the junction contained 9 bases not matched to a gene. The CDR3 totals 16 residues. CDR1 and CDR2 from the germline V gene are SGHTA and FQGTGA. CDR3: CASSFQRGGGTDTQYF. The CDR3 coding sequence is TGTGCCAGCAGCTTCCAGCGGGGTGGGGGAACAGATACGCAGTATTTT.

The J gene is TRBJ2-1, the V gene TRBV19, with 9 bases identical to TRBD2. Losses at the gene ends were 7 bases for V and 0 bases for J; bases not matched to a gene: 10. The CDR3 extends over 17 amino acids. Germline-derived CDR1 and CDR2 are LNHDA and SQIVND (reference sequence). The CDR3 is CASIATSGPLSYNEQFF. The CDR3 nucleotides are TGTGCCAGTATAGCGACTAGCGGCCCACTCTCCTACAATGAGCAGTTCTTC.

CDR3 bases: TGTGCCAGCAGCTCTACCGCATCCCTAGGACTGGAGCAGTACTTC. The encoded protein is CASSSTASLGLEQYF. V usage is TRBV7-2 and J usage is TRBJ2-7; a weak D match, TRBD2 (5 bases). Germline CDR1 SGHTA, CDR2 FQGNSA. This CDR3 spans 15 amino acids. V lost 4 bases and J 7 bases, leaving 20 bases between the germline ends.

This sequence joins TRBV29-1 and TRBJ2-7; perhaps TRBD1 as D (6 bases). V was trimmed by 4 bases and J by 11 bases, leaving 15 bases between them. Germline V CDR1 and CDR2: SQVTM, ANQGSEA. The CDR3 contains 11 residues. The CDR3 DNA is TGCAGCGTTGCGGACAGCGAATCAGAGTACTTC. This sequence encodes CSVADSESEYF.

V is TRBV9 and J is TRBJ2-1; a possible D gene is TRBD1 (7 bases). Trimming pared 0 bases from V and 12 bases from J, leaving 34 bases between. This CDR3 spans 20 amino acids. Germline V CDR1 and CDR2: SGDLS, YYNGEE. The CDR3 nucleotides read TGTGCCAGCAGCGTAGTTGGGACAGAGCTTACCGGGACTCGAAAAACTGGGCAGTTCTTC. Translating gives CASSVVGTELTGTRKTGQFF. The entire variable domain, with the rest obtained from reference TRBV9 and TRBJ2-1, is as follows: DSGVTQTPKHLITATGQRVTLRCSPRSGDLSVYWYQQSLDQGLQFLIQYYNGEERAKGNILERFSAQQFPDLHSELNLSSLELGDSALYFCASSVVGTELTGTRKTGQFFGPGTRLTVL.

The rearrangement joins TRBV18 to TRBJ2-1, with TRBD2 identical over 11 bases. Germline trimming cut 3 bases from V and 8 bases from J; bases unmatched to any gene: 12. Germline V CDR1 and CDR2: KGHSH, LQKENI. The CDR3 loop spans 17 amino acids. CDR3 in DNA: TGTGCCAGCTCACCTCTAGCGGGAGGCACTTTCTTCGATGAGCAGTTCTTC. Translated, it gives CASSPLAGGTFFDEQFF.

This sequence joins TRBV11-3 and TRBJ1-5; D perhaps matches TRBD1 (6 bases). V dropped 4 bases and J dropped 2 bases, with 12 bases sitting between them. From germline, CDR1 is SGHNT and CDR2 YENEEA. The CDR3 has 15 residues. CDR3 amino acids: CASSSQGLGNQPQHF. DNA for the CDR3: TGTGCCAGCAGCTCGCAGGGGCTCGGCAATCAGCCCCAGCATTTT. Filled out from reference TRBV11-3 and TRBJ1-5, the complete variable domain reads EAGVVQSPRYKIIEKKQPVAFWCNPISGHNTLYWYLQNLGQGPELLIRYENEEAVDDSQLPKDRFSAERLKGVDSTLKIQPAELGDSAVYLCASSSQGLGNQPQHFGDGTRLSIL.

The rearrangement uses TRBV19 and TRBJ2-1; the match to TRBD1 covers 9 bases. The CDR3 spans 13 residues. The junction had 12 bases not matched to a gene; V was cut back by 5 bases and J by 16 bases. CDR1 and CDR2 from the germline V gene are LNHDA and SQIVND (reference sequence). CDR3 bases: TGTGCCAGTAGTTCCCGGCAGAGGGACAGGGCCTTCTTC. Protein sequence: CASSSRQRDRAFF.

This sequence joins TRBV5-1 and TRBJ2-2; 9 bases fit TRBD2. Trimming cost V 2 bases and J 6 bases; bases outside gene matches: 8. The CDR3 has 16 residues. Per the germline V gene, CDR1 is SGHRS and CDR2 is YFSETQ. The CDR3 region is CASSFLASGTAGELFF. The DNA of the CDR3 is TGCGCCAGCAGCTTTCTAGCTAGCGGGACTGCCGGGGAGCTGTTTTTT.

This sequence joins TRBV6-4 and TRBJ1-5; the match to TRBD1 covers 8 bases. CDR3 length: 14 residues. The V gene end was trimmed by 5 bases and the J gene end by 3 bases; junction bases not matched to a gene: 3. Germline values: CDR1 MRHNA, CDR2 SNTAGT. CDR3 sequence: CASSRTGNNQPQHF. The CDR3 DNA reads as TGTGCCAGCAGTCGGACAGGGAACAATCAGCCCCAGCATTTT.

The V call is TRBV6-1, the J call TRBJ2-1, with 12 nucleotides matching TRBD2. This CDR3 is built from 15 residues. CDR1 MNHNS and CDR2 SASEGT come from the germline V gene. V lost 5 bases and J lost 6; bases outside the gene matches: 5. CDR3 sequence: CASSRLAGVLNEQFF. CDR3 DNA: TGTGCCAGCAGTCGACTAGCGGGAGTCCTCAATGAGCAGTTCTTC.

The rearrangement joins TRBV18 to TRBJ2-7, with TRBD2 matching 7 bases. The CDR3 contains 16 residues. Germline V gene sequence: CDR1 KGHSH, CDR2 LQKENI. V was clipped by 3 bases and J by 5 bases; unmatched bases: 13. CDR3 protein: CASSPARGREGNEQYF. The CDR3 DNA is TGTGCCAGCTCACCGGCACGAGGCAGGGAGGGGAACGAGCAGTACTTC.

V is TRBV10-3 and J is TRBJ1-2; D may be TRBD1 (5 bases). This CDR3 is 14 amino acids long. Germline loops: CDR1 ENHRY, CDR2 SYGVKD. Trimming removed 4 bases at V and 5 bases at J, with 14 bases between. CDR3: CAISAATGGYGYTF. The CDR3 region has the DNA TGTGCCATCAGTGCGGCCACCGGGGGGTATGGCTACACCTTC.

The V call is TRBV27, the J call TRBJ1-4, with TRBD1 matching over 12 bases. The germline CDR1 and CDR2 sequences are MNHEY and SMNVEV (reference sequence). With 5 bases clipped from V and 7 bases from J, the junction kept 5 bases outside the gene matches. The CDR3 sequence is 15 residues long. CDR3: CASSIGTGGSEKLFF. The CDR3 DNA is TGTGCCAGCAGTATCGGGACAGGGGGCAGTGAAAAACTGTTTTTT.

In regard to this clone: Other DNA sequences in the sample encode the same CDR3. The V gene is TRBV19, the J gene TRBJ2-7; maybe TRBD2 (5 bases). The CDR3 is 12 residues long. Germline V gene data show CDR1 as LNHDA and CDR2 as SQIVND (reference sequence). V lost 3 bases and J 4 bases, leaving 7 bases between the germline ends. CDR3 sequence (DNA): TGTGCCAGTAGTATCTCGGGATACGAGCAGTACTTC. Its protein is CASSISGYEQYF.

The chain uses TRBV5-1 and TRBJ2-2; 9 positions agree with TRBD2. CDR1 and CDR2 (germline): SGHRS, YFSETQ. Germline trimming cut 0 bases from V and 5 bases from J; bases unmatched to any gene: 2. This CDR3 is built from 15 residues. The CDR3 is CASSLGLAGTGELFF. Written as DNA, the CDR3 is TGCGCCAGCAGCTTGGGTCTAGCGGGAACCGGGGAGCTGTTTTTT.

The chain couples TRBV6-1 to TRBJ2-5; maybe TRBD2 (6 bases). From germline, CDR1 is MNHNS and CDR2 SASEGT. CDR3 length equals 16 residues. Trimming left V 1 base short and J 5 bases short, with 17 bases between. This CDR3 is CASSEDKGTYPETQYF. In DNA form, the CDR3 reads TGTGCCAGCAGTGAAGACAAGGGGACTTACCCCGAGACCCAGTACTTC.

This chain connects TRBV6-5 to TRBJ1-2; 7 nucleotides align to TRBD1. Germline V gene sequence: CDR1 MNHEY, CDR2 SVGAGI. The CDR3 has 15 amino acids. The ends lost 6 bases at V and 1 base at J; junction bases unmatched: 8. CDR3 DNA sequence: TGTGCCAGCAGCAACAACGGACAGGATAACTATGGCTACACCTTC. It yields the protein CASSNNGQDNYGYTF.